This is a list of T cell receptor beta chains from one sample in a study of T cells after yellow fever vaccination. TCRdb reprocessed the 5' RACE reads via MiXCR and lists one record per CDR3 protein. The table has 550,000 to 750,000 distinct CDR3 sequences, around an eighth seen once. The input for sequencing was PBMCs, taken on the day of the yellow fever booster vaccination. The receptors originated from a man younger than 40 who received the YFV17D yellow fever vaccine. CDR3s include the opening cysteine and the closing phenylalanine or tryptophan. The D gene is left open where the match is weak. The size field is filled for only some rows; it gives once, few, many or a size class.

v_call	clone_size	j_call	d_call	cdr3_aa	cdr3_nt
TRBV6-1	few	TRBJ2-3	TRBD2	CASRSTSGSTDTQYF	TGTGCCAGCAGATCGACTAGCGGGAGCACAGATACGCAGTATTTT
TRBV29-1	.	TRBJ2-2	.	CSGYRADTGELFF	TGCAGCGGTTACAGGGCCGACACCGGGGAGCTGTTTTTT
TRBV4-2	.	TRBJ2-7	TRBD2	CASSQDHAAGAEQYF	TGTGCCAGCAGCCAAGATCATGCAGCGGGAGCCGAGCAGTACTTC
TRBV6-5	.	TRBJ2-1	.	CASSYIGGSSYNEQFF	TGTGCCAGCAGTTACATAGGGGGGAGCTCCTACAATGAGCAGTTCTTC
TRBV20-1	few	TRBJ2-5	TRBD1	CSASRQGVNQETQYF	TGCAGTGCTAGCCGACAGGGGGTCAATCAAGAGACCCAGTACTTC
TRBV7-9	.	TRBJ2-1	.	CASSATLPPNEQFF	TGTGCCAGCAGCGCGACCCTTCCACCCAATGAGCAGTTCTTC
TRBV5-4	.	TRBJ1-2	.	CASSLDRVEGYTF	TGTGCCAGCAGCTTGGACAGGGTGGAAGGCTACACCTTC
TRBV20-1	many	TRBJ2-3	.	CSARAGTLPDTQYF	TGCAGTGCTAGAGCAGGGACCCTACCAGATACGCAGTATTTT
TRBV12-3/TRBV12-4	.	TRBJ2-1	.	CASSSGALVTEQFF	TGTGCCAGCAGTTCTGGTGCGTTGGTCACTGAGCAGTTCTTC
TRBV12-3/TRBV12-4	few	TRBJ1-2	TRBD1	CASSQWDRDFAGYTF	TGTGCCAGCAGTCAGTGGGACAGGGACTTTGCTGGCTACACCTTC
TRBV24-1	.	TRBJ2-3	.	CATSDASTDTQYF	TGTGCCACCAGTGATGCAAGCACAGATACGCAGTATTTT
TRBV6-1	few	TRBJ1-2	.	CASIGGDGYTF	TGTGCCAGCATCGGAGGGGATGGCTACACCTTC
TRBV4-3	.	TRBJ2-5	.	CASSHLVEETQYF	TGCGCCAGCAGCCATTTAGTAGAGGAGACCCAGTACTTC
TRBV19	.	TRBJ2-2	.	CAARVTGTGELFF	TGTGCCGCTAGGGTGACAGGCACCGGGGAGCTGTTTTTT
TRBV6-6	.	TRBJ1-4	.	CASSYGDNEKLFF	TGTGCCAGCAGTTACGGAGATAATGAAAAACTGTTTTTT
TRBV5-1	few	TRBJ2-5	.	CASSLGIGETQYF	TGCGCCAGCAGCTTGGGCATCGGGGAGACCCAGTACTTC
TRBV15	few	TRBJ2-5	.	CATSTWGTQYF	TGTGCCACCAGCACATGGGGGACCCAGTACTTC
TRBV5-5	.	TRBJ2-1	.	CASSRDSGNEQFF	TGTGCCAGCAGTCGAGACTCTGGCAATGAGCAGTTCTTC
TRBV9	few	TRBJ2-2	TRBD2	CASSARSSGRAGVRDAGELFF	TGTGCCAGCAGCGCACGGTCTAGCGGGAGGGCCGGAGTTCGAGACGCCGGGGAGCTGTTTTTT
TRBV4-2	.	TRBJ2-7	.	CASSQEGRGHRGIEQYF	TGTGCCAGCAGCCAAGAGGGTAGGGGACACCGGGGGATTGAGCAGTACTTC
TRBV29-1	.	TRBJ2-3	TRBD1	CSVRPGQGSDTQYF	TGCAGCGTTCGGCCGGGACAGGGATCAGATACGCAGTATTTT
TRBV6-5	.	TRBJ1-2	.	CASSYQTGPYGYTF	TGTGCCAGCAGTTATCAAACAGGGCCCTATGGCTACACCTTC
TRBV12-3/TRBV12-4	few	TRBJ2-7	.	CASSPRGGAEEQYF	TGTGCCAGCAGCCCTCGAGGAGGGGCTGAAGAGCAGTACTTC
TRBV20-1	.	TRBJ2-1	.	CSASPDYGQFF	TGCAGTGCTTCCCCTGACTACGGGCAGTTCTTC
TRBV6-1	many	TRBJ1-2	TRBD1	CASSQGQANYGYTF	TGTGCCAGCAGCCAGGGACAGGCCAACTATGGCTACACCTTC
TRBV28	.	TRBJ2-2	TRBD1	CASQPGQGRTGELFF	TGTGCCAGCCAACCGGGACAGGGGAGGACCGGGGAGCTGTTTTTT
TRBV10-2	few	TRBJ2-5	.	CASSEGPLEYF	TGCGCCAGCAGTGAAGGACCTTTGGAGTACTTC
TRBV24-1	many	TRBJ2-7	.	CATSDKVTGLQYF	TGTGCCACCAGTGATAAAGTGACAGGTCTGCAGTACTTC
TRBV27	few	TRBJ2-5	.	CASSLSSAGRFYF	TGTGCCAGCAGTTTATCGTCGGCAGGGCGCTTTTACTTC
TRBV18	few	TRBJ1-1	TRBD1	CASSPRTGENTEAFF	TGTGCCAGCTCACCCAGGACAGGGGAGAACACTGAAGCTTTCTTT
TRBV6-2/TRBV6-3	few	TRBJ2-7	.	CASSFRDVMGEQYF	TGTGCCAGCAGTTTCAGGGACGTGATGGGCGAGCAGTACTTC
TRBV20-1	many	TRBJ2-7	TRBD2	CSARNSGTSEQYF	TGCAGTGCTAGAAACTCCGGGACTAGCGAGCAGTACTTC
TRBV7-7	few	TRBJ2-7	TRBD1	CASSLGTGDRYEQYF	TGTGCTAGCAGCTTGGGGACAGGGGATAGGTACGAGCAGTACTTC
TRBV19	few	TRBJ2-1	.	CASSSSGQPLAGRVNEQFF	TGTGCCAGTAGTTCCTCGGGACAGCCTTTAGCGGGGAGGGTCAATGAGCAGTTCTTC
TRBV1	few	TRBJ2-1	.	CTSSQREWVFPSGSYNEQFF	TGCACCAGCAGCCAAAGAGAGTGGGTATTTCCTAGCGGGAGTTACAATGAGCAGTTCTTC
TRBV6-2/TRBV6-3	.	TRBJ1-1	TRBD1	CASSYVTGTGYMTTEAFF	TGTGCCAGCAGTTACGTGACCGGGACAGGGTATATGACCACTGAAGCTTTCTTT
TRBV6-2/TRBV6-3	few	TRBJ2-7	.	CASNERAPSYEQYF	TGTGCCAGCAACGAAAGGGCCCCCTCCTACGAGCAGTACTTC
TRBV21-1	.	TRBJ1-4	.	CASSKLRFF	TGTGCCAGCAGCAAACTCCGGTTTTTT
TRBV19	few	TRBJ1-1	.	CASSIGSIRGGATEAFF	TGTGCCAGTAGTATAGGATCTATCAGGGGAGGAGCGACTGAAGCTTTCTTT
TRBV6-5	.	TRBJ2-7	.	CASSHPPGEQYF	TGTGCCAGCAGTCACCCCCCAGGCGAGCAGTACTTC
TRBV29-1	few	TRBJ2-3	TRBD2	CSVRGSGTDTQYF	TGCAGCGTTCGCGGGAGTGGGACAGATACGCAGTATTTT
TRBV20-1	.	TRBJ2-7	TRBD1	CSATRDRDISYEQYF	TGCAGTGCTACCCGGGACAGGGACATATCCTACGAGCAGTACTTC
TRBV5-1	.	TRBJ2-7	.	CASSLAGPLSKAFYEQYF	TGCGCCAGCAGCTTGGCCGGCCCTCTCAGCAAGGCCTTCTACGAGCAGTACTTC
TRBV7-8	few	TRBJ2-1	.	CASSLSGGPPYNEQFF	TGTGCCAGCAGCTTATCCGGCGGCCCTCCTTACAATGAGCAGTTCTTC
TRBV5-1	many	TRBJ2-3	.	CASSLDGRSTDTQYF	TGCGCCAGCAGCTTGGACGGGAGAAGCACAGATACGCAGTATTTT
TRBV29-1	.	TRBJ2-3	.	CSVTARTWRAQDTQYF	TGCAGCGTCACCGCCAGGACATGGAGGGCCCAAGATACGCAGTATTTT
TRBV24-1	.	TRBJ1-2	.	CATRFGGGGYTF	TGTGCCACCCGCTTCGGTGGGGGTGGCTACACCTTC